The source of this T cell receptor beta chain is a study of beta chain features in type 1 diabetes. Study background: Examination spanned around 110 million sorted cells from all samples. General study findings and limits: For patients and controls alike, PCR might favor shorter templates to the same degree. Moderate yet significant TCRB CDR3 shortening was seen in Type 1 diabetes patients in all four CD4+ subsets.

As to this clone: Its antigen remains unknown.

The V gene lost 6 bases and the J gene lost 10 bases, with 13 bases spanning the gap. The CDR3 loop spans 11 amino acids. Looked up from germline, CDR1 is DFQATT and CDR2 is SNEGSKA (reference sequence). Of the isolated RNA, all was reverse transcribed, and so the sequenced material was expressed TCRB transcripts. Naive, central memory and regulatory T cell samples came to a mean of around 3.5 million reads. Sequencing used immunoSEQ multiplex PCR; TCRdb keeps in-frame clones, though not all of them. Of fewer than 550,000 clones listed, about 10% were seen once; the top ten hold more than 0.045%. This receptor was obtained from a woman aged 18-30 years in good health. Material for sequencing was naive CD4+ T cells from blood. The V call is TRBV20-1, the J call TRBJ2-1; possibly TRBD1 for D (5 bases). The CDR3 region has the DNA TGCAGTGCATCCCAGGGTTGGGAGCAGTTCTTC. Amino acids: CSASQGWEQFF.